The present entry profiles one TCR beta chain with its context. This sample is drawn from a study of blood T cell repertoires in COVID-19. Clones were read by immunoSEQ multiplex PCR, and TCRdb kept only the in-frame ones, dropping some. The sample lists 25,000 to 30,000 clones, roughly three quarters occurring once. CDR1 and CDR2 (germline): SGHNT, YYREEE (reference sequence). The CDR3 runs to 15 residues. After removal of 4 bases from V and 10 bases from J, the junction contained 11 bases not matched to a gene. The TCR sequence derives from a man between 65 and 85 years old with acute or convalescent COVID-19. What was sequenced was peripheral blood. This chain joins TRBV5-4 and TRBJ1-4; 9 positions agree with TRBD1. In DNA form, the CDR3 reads TGTGCCAGCAGCCGACCGGGACAGGGCGAGAGAAAACTGTTTTTT. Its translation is CASSRPGQGERKLFF. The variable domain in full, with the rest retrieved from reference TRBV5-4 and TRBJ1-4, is ETGVTQSPTHLIKTRGQQVTLRCSSQSGHNTVSWYQQALGQGPQFIFQYYREEENGRGNFPPRFSGLQFPNYSSELNVNALELDDSALYLCASSRPGQGERKLFFGSGTQLSVL.